This T cell receptor (beta chain) was sequenced in a study of CD8 T cells in Susac syndrome. With V trimmed by 1 base and J by 5 bases, 12 bases remained unmatched. The CDR3 has 17 residues. CDR1 SEHNR and CDR2 FQNEAQ come from the germline V gene (reference sequence). Random hexamers were used to reverse transcribe an amount of roughly 0.45 to 1 ug RNA. Via MiXCR, TCRdb re-called the immunoSEQ multiplex PCR reads, giving one row per CDR3 protein. The repertoire includes fewer than 250,000 distinct CDR3 sequences, about 90% of them detected once, and approximately 0.13% sits in the top ten. J is TRBJ2-3 and V is TRBV7-9, with 7 bases matching TRBD2. The material sequenced was CD8+ T cells from PBMCs. The sequence derives from a human donor with multiple sclerosis. The CDR3 here is CASSLVGLAAFGDTQYF. The CDR3 DNA is TGTGCCAGCAGCTTAGTTGGGCTAGCGGCATTCGGAGATACGCAGTATTTT.